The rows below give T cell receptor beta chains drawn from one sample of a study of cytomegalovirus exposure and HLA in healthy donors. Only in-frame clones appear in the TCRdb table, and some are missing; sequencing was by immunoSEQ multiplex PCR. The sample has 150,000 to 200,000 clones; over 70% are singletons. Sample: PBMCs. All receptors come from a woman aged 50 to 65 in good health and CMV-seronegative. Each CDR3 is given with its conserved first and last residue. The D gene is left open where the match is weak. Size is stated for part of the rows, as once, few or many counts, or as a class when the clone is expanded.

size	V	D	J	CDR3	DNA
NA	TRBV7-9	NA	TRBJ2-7	CASSLSYEQYF	TGTGCCAGCAGCCTCTCCTACGAGCAGTACTTC
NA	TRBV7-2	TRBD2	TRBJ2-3	CASSLSAGGAGVDTQYF	TGTGCCAGCAGCTTAAGTGCCGGGGGGGCCGGAGTGGATACGCAGTATTTT
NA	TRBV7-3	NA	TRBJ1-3	CASRATGSGNTIYF	TGTGCCAGCAGGGCCACAGGGTCTGGAAACACCATATATTTT
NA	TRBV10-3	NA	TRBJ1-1	CAISAGQSSMNTEAFF	TGTGCCATCAGTGCAGGACAGAGCTCCATGAACACTGAAGCTTTCTTT
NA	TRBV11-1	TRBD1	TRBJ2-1	CASSSSWDRGNEQFF	TGTGCCAGCAGCTCCTCGTGGGACAGGGGCAATGAGCAGTTCTTC
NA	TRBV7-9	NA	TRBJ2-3	CASSLVEGFRTDTQYF	TGTGCCAGCAGCTTAGTCGAGGGATTTAGGACAGATACGCAGTATTTT
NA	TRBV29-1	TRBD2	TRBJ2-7	CSVSSGSYEQYF	TGCAGCGTATCTAGCGGCTCCTACGAGCAGTACTTC
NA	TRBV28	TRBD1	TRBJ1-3	CASSSTGAGNTIYF	TGTGCCAGCAGTTCCACAGGGGCTGGAAACACCATATATTTT
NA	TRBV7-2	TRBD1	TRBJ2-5	CASTPDRQETQYF	TGTGCCAGCACCCCGGACAGGCAAGAGACCCAGTACTTC
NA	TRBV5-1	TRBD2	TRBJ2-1	CASSGLAGDSNEQFF	TGCGCCAGCAGCGGACTAGCGGGGGACTCCAATGAGCAGTTCTTC
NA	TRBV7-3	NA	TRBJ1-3	CASSRQGARVDTIYF	TGTGCCAGCAGCCGTCAAGGTGCCCGGGTTGACACCATATATTTT
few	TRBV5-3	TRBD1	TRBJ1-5	CARSFRDSWYYSNQPQHF	TGTGCCAGAAGCTTCAGGGACAGCTGGTATTATAGCAATCAGCCCCAGCATTTT
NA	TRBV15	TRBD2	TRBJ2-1	CATSRDLYGTSSYNEQFF	TGTGCCACCAGCAGAGATCTCTACGGGACTAGCTCCTACAATGAGCAGTTCTTC
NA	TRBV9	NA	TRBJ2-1	CASSVGEGEYNEQFF	TGTGCCAGCAGCGTTGGGGAGGGGGAATACAATGAGCAGTTCTTC
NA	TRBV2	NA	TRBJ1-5	CASSVNLAGNQPQHF	TGTGCCAGCAGTGTGAATTTGGCAGGGAATCAGCCCCAGCATTTT
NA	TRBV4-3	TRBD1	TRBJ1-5	CASSQDRGAQPQHF	TGCGCCAGCAGCCAGGACAGGGGGGCTCAGCCCCAGCATTTT
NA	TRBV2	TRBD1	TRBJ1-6	CASSSGTGYSPLHF	TGTGCCAGCAGTTCCGGGACAGGCTATTCACCCCTCCACTTT
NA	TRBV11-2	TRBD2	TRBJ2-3	CASSLGSGGARAGQYF	TGTGCCAGCAGCTTAGGTAGCGGGGGGGCCCGGGCGGGGCAGTATTTT
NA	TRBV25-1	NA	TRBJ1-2	CASSAYYHGYTF	TGTGCCAGCAGTGCATATTATCATGGCTACACCTTC
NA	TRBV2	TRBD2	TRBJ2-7	CASRGRLAGVGEQYF	TGTGCCAGCAGGGGACGACTAGCGGGAGTTGGCGAGCAGTACTTC
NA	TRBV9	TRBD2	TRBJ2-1	CASSVSGSTYNEQFF	TGTGCCAGCAGCGTTAGCGGGAGCACCTACAATGAGCAGTTCTTC
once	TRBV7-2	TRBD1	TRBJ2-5	CASTWTGAVTQYF	TGTGCCAGCACCTGGACAGGGGCGGTTACCCAGTACTTC
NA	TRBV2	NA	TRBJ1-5	CASSRREGQPQHF	TGTGCCAGCAGTCGCAGGGAAGGTCAGCCCCAGCATTTT
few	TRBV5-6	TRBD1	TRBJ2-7	CASSLPGDRIMNYEQYF	TGTGCCAGCAGCTTGCCCGGGGACAGGATTATGAACTACGAGCAGTACTTC
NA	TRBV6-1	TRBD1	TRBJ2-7	CASSERQGESYEQYF	TGTGCCAGCAGTGAAAGACAGGGGGAAAGTTACGAGCAGTACTTC
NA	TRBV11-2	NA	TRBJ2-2	CASSSYLSAGELFF	TGTGCCAGCAGCTCCTATCTATCGGCCGGGGAGCTGTTTTTT
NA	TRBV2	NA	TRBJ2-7	CASRGSVAYEQYF	TGTGCCAGCAGGGGGAGCGTAGCCTACGAGCAGTACTTC
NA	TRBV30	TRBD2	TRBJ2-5	CAWSVGGGLDIYF	TGTGCCTGGAGTGTAGGCGGGGGTTTAGATATCTACTTC
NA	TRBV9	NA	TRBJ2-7	CASSEDISSSYEQYF	TGTGCCAGCAGCGAGGACATTTCTAGCTCCTACGAGCAGTACTTC
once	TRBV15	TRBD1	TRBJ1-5	CATRRTGDKTQPQHF	TGTGCCACCAGAAGGACAGGGGATAAAACTCAGCCCCAGCATTTT
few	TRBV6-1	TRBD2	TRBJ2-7	CASSSGRGIYEQYF	TGTGCCAGCTCTAGCGGGAGGGGTATCTACGAGCAGTACTTC
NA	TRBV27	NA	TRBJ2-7	CASSTRGPGTLFYEQYF	TGTGCCAGCAGCACTAGGGGTCCCGGGACACTTTTTTACGAGCAGTACTTC
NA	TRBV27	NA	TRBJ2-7	CASSFGRYTKEQYF	TGTGCCAGCAGTTTTGGCAGATATACGAAGGAGCAGTACTTC
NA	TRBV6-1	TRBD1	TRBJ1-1	CASRGRDRLNTEAFF	TGTGCCAGCAGGGGCCGGGACAGGCTGAACACTGAAGCTTTCTTT
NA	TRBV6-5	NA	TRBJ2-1	CASSVREEPYNEQFF	TGTGCCAGCAGTGTCAGGGAGGAACCTTACAATGAGCAGTTCTTC
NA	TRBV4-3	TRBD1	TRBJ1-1	CASSHRQGSNTEAFF	TGCGCCAGCAGCCACCGACAGGGGTCGAACACTGAAGCTTTCTTT
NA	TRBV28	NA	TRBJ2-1	CASSLDFSSYNEQFF	TGTGCCAGCAGTTTAGACTTTAGCTCCTACAATGAGCAGTTCTTC
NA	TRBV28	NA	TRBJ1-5	CASSSSQGAFRNQPQHF	TGTGCCAGCAGTTCCTCACAAGGGGCCTTCCGCAATCAGCCCCAGCATTTT
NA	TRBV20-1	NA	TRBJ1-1	CSAPTGPSF	TGCAGTGCCCCGACAGGCCCAAGCTTT
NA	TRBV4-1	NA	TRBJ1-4	CASSQGQYNEKLFF	TGCGCCAGCAGCCAAGGACAGTACAATGAAAAACTGTTTTTT